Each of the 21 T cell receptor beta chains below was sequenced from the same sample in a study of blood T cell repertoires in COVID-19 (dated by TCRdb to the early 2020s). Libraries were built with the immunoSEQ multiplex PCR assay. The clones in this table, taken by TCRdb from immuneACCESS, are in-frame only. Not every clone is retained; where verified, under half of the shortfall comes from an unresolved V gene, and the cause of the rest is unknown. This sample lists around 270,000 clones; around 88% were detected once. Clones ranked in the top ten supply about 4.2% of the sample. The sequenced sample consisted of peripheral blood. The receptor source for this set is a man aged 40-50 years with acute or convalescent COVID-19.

CDR3 residues: CASSLRLAGGPTDTQYF. In DNA, the CDR3 is TGTGCCAGCAGCCTGCGACTAGCGGGGGGGCCCACAGATACGCAGTATTTT. The rearrangement links TRBV4-2 to TRBJ2-3; 14 positions agree with TRBD2. This CDR3 has 17 residues. V gave up 4 bases and J gave up 2 bases; unmatched junction bases: 5. Germline V gene data show CDR1 as LGHNA and CDR2 as YNFKEQ.

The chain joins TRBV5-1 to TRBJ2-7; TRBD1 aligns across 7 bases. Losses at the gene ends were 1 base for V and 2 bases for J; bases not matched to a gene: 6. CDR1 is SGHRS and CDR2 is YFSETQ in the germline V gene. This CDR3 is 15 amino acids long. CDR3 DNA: TGCGCCAGCAGCTTGTCTACAGGGGCAACCTACGAGCAGTACTTC. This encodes CASSLSTGATYEQYF.

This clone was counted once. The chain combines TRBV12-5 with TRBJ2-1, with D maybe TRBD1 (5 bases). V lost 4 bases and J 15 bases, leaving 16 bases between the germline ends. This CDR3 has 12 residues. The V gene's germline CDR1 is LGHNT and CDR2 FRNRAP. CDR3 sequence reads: CASGSTIPRAFF. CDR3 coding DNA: TGTGCTAGTGGTTCCACGATCCCCAGGGCGTTCTTC.

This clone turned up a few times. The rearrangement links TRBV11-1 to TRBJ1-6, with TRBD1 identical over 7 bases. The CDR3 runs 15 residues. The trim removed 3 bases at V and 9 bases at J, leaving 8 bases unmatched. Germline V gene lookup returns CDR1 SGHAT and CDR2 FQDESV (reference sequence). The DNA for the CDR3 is TGTGCCAGCAGCTTCGGACAGGCTCCAGGTTCACCCCTCCACTTT. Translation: CASSFGQAPGSPLHF.

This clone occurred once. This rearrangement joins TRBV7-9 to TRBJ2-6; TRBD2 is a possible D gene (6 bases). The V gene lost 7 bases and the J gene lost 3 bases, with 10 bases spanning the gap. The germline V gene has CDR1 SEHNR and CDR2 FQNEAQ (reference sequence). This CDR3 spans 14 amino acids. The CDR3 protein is CASNGGYGANVLTF. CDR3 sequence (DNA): TGTGCCAGCAATGGGGGGTATGGGGCCAACGTCCTGACTTTC.

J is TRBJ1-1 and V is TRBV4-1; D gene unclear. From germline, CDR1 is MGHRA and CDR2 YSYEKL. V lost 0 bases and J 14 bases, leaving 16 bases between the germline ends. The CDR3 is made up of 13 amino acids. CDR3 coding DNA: TGCGCCAGCAGCCAAGATGAGGGCGGGAGAAACTTCTTT. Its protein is CASSQDEGGRNFF.

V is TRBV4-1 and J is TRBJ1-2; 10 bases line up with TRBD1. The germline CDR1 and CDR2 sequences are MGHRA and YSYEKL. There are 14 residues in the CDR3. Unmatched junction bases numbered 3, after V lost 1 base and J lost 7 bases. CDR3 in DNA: TGCGCCAGCAGCCAAGGACAGGGGGCGGGTGGCTACACCTTC. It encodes CASSQGQGAGGYTF.

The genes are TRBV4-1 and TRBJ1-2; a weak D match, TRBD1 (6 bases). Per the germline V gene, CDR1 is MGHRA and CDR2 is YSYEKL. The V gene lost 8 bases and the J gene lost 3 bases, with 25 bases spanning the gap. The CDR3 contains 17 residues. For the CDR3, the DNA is TGCGCCAGCGGGCCCGCGGGCAGGGGTACAGGTGACTATGGCTACACCTTC. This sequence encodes CASGPAGRGTGDYGYTF.

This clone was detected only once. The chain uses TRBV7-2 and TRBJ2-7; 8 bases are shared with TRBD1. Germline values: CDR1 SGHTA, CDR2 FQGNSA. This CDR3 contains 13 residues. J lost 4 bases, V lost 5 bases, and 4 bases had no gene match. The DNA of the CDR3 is TGTGCCAGCAGCCCGGACAGGGCGTACGAGCAGTACTTC. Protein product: CASSPDRAYEQYF.

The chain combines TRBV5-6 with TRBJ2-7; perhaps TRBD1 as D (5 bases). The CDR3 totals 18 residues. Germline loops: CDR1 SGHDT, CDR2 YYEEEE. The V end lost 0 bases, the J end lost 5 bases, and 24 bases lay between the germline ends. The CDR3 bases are TGTGCCAGCAGCTTGGGCTTCTTCCCCAAGGGGAAGATCGACGAGCAGTACTTC. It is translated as CASSLGFFPKGKIDEQYF.

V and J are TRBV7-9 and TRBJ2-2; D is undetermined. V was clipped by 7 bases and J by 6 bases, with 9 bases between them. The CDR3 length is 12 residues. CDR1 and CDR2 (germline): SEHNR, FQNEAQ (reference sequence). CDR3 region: CASNREPGELFF. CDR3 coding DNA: TGTGCCAGCAACAGAGAACCCGGGGAGCTGTTTTTT.

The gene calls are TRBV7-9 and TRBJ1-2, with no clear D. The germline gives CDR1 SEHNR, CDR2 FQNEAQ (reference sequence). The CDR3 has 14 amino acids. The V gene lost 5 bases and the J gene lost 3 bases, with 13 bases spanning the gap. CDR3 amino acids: CASSEYLGDYGYTF. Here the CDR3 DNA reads TGTGCCAGCAGCGAGTACTTGGGAGACTATGGCTACACCTTC.

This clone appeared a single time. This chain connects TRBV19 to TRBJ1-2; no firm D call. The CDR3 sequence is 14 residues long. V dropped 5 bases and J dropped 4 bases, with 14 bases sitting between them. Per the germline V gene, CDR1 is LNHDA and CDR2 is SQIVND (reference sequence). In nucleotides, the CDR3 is TGTGCCAGTAGTGGTACAGCCCGATCCTATGGCTACACCTTC. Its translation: CASSGTARSYGYTF.

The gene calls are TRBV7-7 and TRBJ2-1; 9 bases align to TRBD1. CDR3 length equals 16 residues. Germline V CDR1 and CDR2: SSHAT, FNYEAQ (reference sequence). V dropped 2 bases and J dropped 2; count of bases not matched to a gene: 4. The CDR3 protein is CASSLNRDRAYNEQFF. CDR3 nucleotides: TGTGCCAGCAGCTTAAATCGGGACAGGGCCTACAATGAGCAGTTCTTC.

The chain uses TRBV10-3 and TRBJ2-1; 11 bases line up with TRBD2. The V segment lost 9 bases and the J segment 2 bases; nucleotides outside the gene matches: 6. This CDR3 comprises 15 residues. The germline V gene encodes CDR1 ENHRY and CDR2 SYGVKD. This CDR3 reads CAINPSGGPYNEQFF. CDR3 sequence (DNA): TGTGCCATTAACCCTAGCGGGGGGCCCTACAATGAGCAGTTCTTC.

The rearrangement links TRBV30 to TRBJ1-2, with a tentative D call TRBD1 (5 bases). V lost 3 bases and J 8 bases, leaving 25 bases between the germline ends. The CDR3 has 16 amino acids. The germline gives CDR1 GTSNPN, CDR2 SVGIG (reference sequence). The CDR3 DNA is TGTGCCTGGAGCCAACGAGGGACTACGAACCGGGGGGGCTACACCTTC. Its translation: CAWSQRGTTNRGGYTF. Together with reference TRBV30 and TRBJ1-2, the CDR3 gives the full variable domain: SQTIHQWPATLVQPVGSPLSLECTVEGTSNPNLYWYRQAAGRGLQLLFYSVGIGQISSEVPQNLSASRPQDRQFILSSKKLLLSDSGFYLCAWSQRGTTNRGGYTFGSGTRLTVV.

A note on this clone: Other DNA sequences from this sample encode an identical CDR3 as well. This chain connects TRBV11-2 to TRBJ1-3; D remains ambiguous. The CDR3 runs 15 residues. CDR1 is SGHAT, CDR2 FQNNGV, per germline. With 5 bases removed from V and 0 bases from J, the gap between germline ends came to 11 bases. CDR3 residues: CASSPGLSSGNTIYF. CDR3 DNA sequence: TGTGCCAGCAGCCCTGGACTCAGCTCTGGAAACACCATATATTTT. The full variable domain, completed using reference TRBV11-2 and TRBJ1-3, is EAGVAQSPRYKIIEKRQSVAFWCNPISGHATLYWYQQILGQGPKLLIQFQNNGVVDDSQLPKDRFSAERLKGVDSTLKIQPAKLEDSAVYLCASSPGLSSGNTIYFGEGSWLTVV.

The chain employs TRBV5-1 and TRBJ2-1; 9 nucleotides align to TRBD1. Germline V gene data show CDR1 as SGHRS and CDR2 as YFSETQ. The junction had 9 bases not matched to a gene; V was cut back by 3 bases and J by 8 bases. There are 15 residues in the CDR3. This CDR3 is CASSSGQGRGHEQFF. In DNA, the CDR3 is TGCGCCAGCAGCTCCGGACAGGGGAGGGGTCATGAGCAGTTCTTC. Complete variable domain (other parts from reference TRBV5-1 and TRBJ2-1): KAGVTQTPRYLIKTRGQQVTLSCSPISGHRSVSWYQQTPGQGLQFLFEYFSETQRNKGNFPGRFSGRQFSNSRSEMNVSTLELGDSALYLCASSSGQGRGHEQFFGPGTRLTVL.

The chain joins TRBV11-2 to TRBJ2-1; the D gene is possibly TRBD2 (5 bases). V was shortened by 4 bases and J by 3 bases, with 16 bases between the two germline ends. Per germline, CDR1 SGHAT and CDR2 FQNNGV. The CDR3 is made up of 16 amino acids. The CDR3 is CASSYSIRGFYNEQFF. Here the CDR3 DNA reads TGTGCCAGCAGCTACTCAATCCGGGGTTTCTACAATGAGCAGTTCTTC. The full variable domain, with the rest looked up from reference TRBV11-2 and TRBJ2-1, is EAGVAQSPRYKIIEKRQSVAFWCNPISGHATLYWYQQILGQGPKLLIQFQNNGVVDDSQLPKDRFSAERLKGVDSTLKIQPAKLEDSAVYLCASSYSIRGFYNEQFFGPGTRLTVL.

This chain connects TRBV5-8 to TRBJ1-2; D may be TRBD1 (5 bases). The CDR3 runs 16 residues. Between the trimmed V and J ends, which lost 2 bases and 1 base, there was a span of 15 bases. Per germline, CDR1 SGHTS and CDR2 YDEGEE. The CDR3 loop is CASSFYRLQINYGYTF. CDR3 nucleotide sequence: TGTGCCAGCAGCTTTTACAGGCTCCAGATTAACTATGGCTACACCTTC.

The CDR3 loop reads CASSSGQGRTEAFF. The CDR3 coding sequence is TGCGCCAGCAGCTCCGGACAGGGTCGAACTGAAGCTTTCTTT. The chain links TRBV5-1 to TRBJ1-1; TRBD1 matches 8 bases. This CDR3 is 14 amino acids long. J gave up 5 bases and V 3 bases, and 6 bases lay outside the gene matches. Germline assignment: CDR1 SGHRS and CDR2 YFSETQ.